The present T cell receptor (beta chain) was sequenced within a study of control samples from healthy donors and cancer patients. Produced via immunoSEQ multiplex PCR; TCRdb's table is partial and in-frame only. The table lists some 95,000 clones, approximately 86% of them singletons, with 13% to 15% in the top ten. Germline V lookup: CDR1 SGDLS, CDR2 YYNGEE. CDR3 length equals 14 residues. V was pared by 7 bases and J by 7 bases, with 20 bases between. The receptor's source is a young man in good health. The sample taken for sequencing was blood. V usage is TRBV9 and J usage is TRBJ1-2; D is unresolved. The CDR3, as DNA: TGTGCCAGCGGCGACACGAGGGTGTCGGCTGGCTACACCTTC. Translation gives CASGDTRVSAGYTF.